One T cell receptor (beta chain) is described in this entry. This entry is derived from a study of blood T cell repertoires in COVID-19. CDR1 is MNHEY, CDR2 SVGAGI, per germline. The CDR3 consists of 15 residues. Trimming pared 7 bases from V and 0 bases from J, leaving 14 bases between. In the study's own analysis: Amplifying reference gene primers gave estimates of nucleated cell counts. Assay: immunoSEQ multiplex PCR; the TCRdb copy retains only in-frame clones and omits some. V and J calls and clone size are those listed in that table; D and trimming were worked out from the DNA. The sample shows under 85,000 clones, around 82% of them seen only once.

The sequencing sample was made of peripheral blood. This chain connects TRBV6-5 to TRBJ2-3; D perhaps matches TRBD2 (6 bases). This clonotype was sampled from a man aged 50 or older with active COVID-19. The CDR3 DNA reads TGTGCCAGCACCTCCGGGGGACGGAGCACAGATACGCAGTATTTT. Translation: CASTSGGRSTDTQYF.